The next 32 T cell receptor beta chains were all read from a single sample in a study of cytomegalovirus exposure and HLA in healthy donors (dated by TCRdb to about 2017). Libraries were constructed by the immunoSEQ multiplex PCR assay. For the multiplex PCR, a mixture combining 60 forward primers for TCR Vbeta segments and 13 reverse primers for TCR Jbeta segments was used. Here the immuneACCESS table is served through TCRdb, limited to in-frame sequences with V and J called. Missing clones are a known gap in these copies; in checked studies unresolved V genes cover under half, and the rest lacks a known reason. In this sample the table shows 150,000 to 180,000 clones, 65% to 75% of which occur a single time. The ten most abundant clones make up less than 3.5% of the sample. Sample: PBMCs. These receptors were obtained from a man aged 18 to 35 in good health and CMV-seronegative.

This clone was seen a handful of times. The rearrangement links TRBV18 to TRBJ2-5; 8 bases align to TRBD1. Unmatched junction bases numbered 1, after V lost 2 bases and J lost 5 bases. Germline CDR1 is KGHSH and CDR2 is LQKENI. The CDR3 sequence is 13 residues long. CDR3 amino acids: CASSPNRGETQYF. Written as DNA, the CDR3 is TGTGCCAGCTCACCAAACAGGGGGGAGACCCAGTACTTC.

This sequence joins TRBV27 and TRBJ1-6; 9 bases are shared with TRBD1. The CDR3 covers 15 residues. CDR1 is MNHEY and CDR2 is SMNVEV in the germline V gene (reference sequence). After removal of 0 bases from V and 9 bases from J, the junction contained 3 bases not matched to a gene. CDR3 sequence: CASSLSGTGSSPLHF. CDR3 nucleotide sequence: TGTGCCAGCAGTTTATCGGGGACAGGGTCTTCACCCCTCCACTTT.

V and J are TRBV7-9 and TRBJ1-6; 10 nucleotides line up with TRBD1. This CDR3 has 15 amino acids. Germline CDR1 is SEHNR and CDR2 is FQNEAQ (reference sequence). V lost 5 bases and J lost 7; bases outside the gene matches: 5. The CDR3 nucleotides read TGTGCCAGCAGCCCCACGGGACAGGGGAATTCACCCCTCCACTTT. As protein: CASSPTGQGNSPLHF.

V and J are TRBV27 and TRBJ2-2; TRBD1 matches 7 bases. The J segment lost 0 bases and the V segment lost 5 bases, leaving 3 bases of the junction unmatched. The CDR3 consists of 15 residues. CDR1 and CDR2 (germline): MNHEY, SMNVEV (reference sequence). The CDR3 region is CASSLGTANTGELFF. CDR3 DNA: TGTGCCAGCAGTCTCGGGACAGCGAACACCGGGGAGCTGTTTTTT.

The chain joins TRBV7-8 to TRBJ1-5; D is uncertain. Per germline, CDR1 SGHVS and CDR2 FQNEAQ. The CDR3 consists of 13 residues. V dropped 2 bases and J dropped 4 bases, with 6 bases sitting between them. CDR3 DNA: TGTGCCAGCAGCTTAAGCCTTAATCAGCCCCAGCATTTT. Its translation is CASSLSLNQPQHF.

A few counts support this clone. The chain combines TRBV5-4 with TRBJ1-2, with 9 bases lining up with TRBD1. V lost 1 base, J lost 7 bases, and 8 bases stayed unmatched. The germline V gene has CDR1 SGHNT and CDR2 YYREEE (reference sequence). This CDR3 is built from 15 residues. The CDR3 loop is CASSLSQTGGFGYTF. Here the CDR3 DNA reads TGTGCCAGCAGCTTGTCCCAAACAGGGGGCTTTGGCTACACCTTC.

The chain is built from TRBV7-2 and TRBJ2-5; D is perhaps TRBD2 (5 bases). The CDR3 has 14 residues. The V and J ends lost 1 base and 5 bases respectively, with 11 bases between them. The germline CDR1 and CDR2 sequences are SGHTA and FQGNSA. The CDR3 reads CASSLGHSGETQYF. DNA of the CDR3: TGTGCCAGCAGCTTAGGACATTCGGGGGAGACCCAGTACTTC.

The genes are TRBV6-5 and TRBJ1-2; D ambiguous. Germline CDR1 reads MNHEY; CDR2 reads SVGAGI. V was cut by 4 bases and J by 0 bases, with 9 bases left in between. The CDR3 extends over 14 amino acids. DNA for the CDR3: TGTGCCAGCAGTTGGAGTAGTTCTAACTATGGCTACACCTTC. Translation: CASSWSSSNYGYTF.

The chain links TRBV9 to TRBJ2-3, with 12 nucleotides matching TRBD2. In germline, CDR1 is SGDLS, CDR2 YYNGEE. The CDR3 contains 18 residues. V lost 0 bases to trimming and J lost 5 bases; unmatched junction nucleotides: 10. For the CDR3, the DNA is TGTGCCAGCAGCGTAGAGGCTAGCGGGGGGGCCGGGGGAGATACGCAGTATTTT. Protein sequence: CASSVEASGGAGGDTQYF.

The genes are TRBV19 and TRBJ2-1; 9 bases line up with TRBD1. Germline V gives CDR1 LNHDA, CDR2 SQIVND (reference sequence). J was trimmed by 8 bases and V by 6 bases; bases with no gene match: 14. The CDR3 contains 16 residues. In DNA, the CDR3 is TGTGCCAGTAGCTTCCTAAGGGGGACAGGGATGGATGAGCAGTTCTTC. Protein product: CASSFLRGTGMDEQFF.

This chain links TRBV19 with TRBJ2-5, with 10 positions matching TRBD1. The V segment lost 4 bases and the J segment 5 bases; nucleotides outside the gene matches: 7. Germline-derived CDR1 and CDR2 are LNHDA and SQIVND (reference sequence). This CDR3 has 15 amino acids. CDR3 DNA sequence: TGTGCCAGTAGTACAACCGGGACAGGGGTCGAGACCCAGTACTTC. Its protein is CASSTTGTGVETQYF. Based on the CDR3 plus reference TRBV19 and TRBJ2-5, the full variable domain is DGGITQSPKYLFRKEGQNVTLSCEQNLNHDAMYWYRQDPGQGLRLIYYSQIVNDFQKGDIAEGYSVSREKKESFPLTVTSAQKNPTAFYLCASSTTGTGVETQYFGPGTRLLVL.

This clone came up once. In nucleotides, the CDR3 is TGTGCCAGCAGGACCCGGACTAGCGGAAACAATGAGCAGTTCTTC. Translating gives CASRTRTSGNNEQFF. The J gene is TRBJ2-1, the V gene TRBV6-5; 10 bases are shared with TRBD2. J gave up 5 bases and V 6 bases, and 7 bases lay outside the gene matches. CDR1 is MNHEY, CDR2 SVGAGI, per germline. The CDR3 spans 15 residues.

The V gene is TRBV5-6, the J gene TRBJ2-5; TRBD1 might be the D (6 bases). With the DNA end fitting TRBJ2-7 better, the J assignment may be wrong. CDR3 length equals 12 residues. Germline values: CDR1 SGHDT, CDR2 YYEEEE. In DNA, the CDR3 is TGTGCCAGCATCGGACAGAACTACGAGCAGTACTTC. Its translation is CASIGQNYEQYF.

This clone was picked up a small number of times. The V and J genes are TRBV7-9 and TRBJ1-3; D is undetermined. V was pared by 1 base and J by 0 bases, with 7 bases between. The CDR3 sequence is 15 residues long. Germline V gene data show CDR1 as SEHNR and CDR2 as FQNEAQ (reference sequence). In DNA form, the CDR3 reads TGTGCCAGCAGCTTAGTAGAGAGCTCTGGAAACACCATATATTTT. Translated: CASSLVESSGNTIYF.

This clone appeared a single time. Here the CDR3 DNA reads TGTGCCAGCAGCGGAGGGATTAGAAATCAGCCCCAGCATTTT. Translated, it gives CASSGGIRNQPQHF. This chain uses TRBV7-2 with TRBJ1-5; no clear D. CDR1 and CDR2 from the germline V gene are SGHTA and FQGNSA. The CDR3 extends over 14 amino acids. Between the trimmed V and J ends, which lost 5 bases and 4 bases, there was a span of 12 bases.

This clone was recorded only once. V usage is TRBV6-6 and J usage is TRBJ2-7; 10 nucleotides line up with TRBD1. V lost 4 bases to trimming and J lost 6 bases; unmatched junction nucleotides: 6. Per the germline V gene, CDR1 is MNHNY and CDR2 is SVGAGI (reference sequence). CDR3 length equals 14 residues. CDR3 loop: CASSFRQGAGEQYV. Written as DNA, the CDR3 is TGTGCCAGCAGTTTTAGACAGGGGGCTGGCGAGCAGTACGTC.

The gene calls are TRBV15 and TRBJ1-5, with a tentative D call TRBD1 (5 bases). The CDR3 has 14 amino acids. The germline CDR1 and CDR2 sequences are LNHNV and YYDKDF (reference sequence). Trimming pared 0 bases from V and 7 bases from J, leaving 10 bases between. DNA for the CDR3: TGTGCCACCAGCAGAGATCTTTGGGGCCAGCCCCAGCATTTT. Residues: CATSRDLWGQPQHF.

The chain combines TRBV5-4 with TRBJ2-5; unclear D gene. The DNA matches TRBJ2-7 better at its end, which makes the J call doubtful. The CDR3 runs 12 residues. Looked up from germline, CDR1 is SGHNT and CDR2 is YYREEE (reference sequence). Written as DNA, the CDR3 is TGTGCCAGCAGCTTGGGAACAGCCGAGCAGTACTTC. It is translated as CASSLGTAEQYF.

This chain links TRBV6-1 with TRBJ2-7; 9 bases map to TRBD1. The CDR3 runs 13 residues. The V gene end was trimmed by 10 bases and the J gene end by 2 bases; junction bases not matched to a gene: 6. Germline V gives CDR1 MNHNS, CDR2 SASEGT. The CDR3 DNA sequence: TGTGCCACCACGGGACAGGGTCCCTACGAGCAGTACTTC. It yields the protein CATTGQGPYEQYF.

The rearrangement links TRBV6-5 to TRBJ1-2; D remains ambiguous. The CDR3 has 12 residues. CDR1 and CDR2 from the germline V gene are MNHEY and SVGAGI. V was clipped by 4 bases and J by 1 base, with 4 bases between them. The CDR3 loop reads CASSSVNYGYTF. CDR3 in DNA: TGTGCCAGCAGTTCAGTTAACTATGGCTACACCTTC.

The chain uses TRBV6-6 and TRBJ2-3; maybe TRBD1 (6 bases). Germline CDR1 is MNHNY and CDR2 is SVGAGI (reference sequence). The CDR3 covers 14 residues. V lost 1 base, J lost 6 bases, and 11 bases lay in between. In DNA form, the CDR3 reads TGTGCCAGCAGTTACTACCTTCAGGGGGATACGCAGTATTTT. Amino acid sequence: CASSYYLQGDTQYF.

This clone was detected a few times. The chain has TRBV6-5 and TRBJ1-2, with 9 bases fitting TRBD1. Germline CDR1 reads MNHEY; CDR2 reads SVGAGI. V lost 2 bases to trimming and J lost 4 bases; unmatched junction nucleotides: 5. The CDR3 is made up of 15 amino acids. CDR3 bases: TGTGCCAGCAGTTACATCGGGACAGGGACCTATGGCTACACCTTC. It is translated as CASSYIGTGTYGYTF.

A few counts support this clone. The genes are TRBV6-5 and TRBJ2-5, with 8 bases identical to TRBD2. In germline, CDR1 is MNHEY, CDR2 SVGAGI. The CDR3 sequence is 15 residues long. V lost 2 bases to trimming and J lost 5 bases; unmatched junction nucleotides: 7. The CDR3 protein is CASSYVGLGGETQYF. The DNA for the CDR3 is TGTGCCAGCAGTTACGTGGGACTAGGTGGCGAGACCCAGTACTTC.

This clone was detected only once. The chain has TRBV2 and TRBJ2-7, with D maybe TRBD2 (5 bases). The ends were cut back, 7 bases at V and 0 bases at J, with 13 bases in the middle. Looked up from germline, CDR1 is SNHLY and CDR2 is FYNNEI. The CDR3 loop spans 14 amino acids. CDR3 coding DNA: TGTGCCAGCATCCCCGGGATCAGCTCCTACGAGCAGTACGTC. Translation gives CASIPGISSYEQYV.

The chain recombines TRBV10-3 with TRBJ1-6; TRBD1 might be the D (5 bases). Per germline, CDR1 ENHRY and CDR2 SYGVKD. The CDR3 is made up of 15 amino acids. V lost 2 bases, J lost 6 bases, and 11 bases lay in between. CDR3 in DNA: TGTGCCATCAGTGAGAGGGGTGATCGTAATTCACCCCTCCACTTT. Protein sequence: CAISERGDRNSPLHF.

This clone showed up just once. V and J are TRBV30 and TRBJ2-7; a possible D gene is TRBD2 (6 bases). This CDR3 is 13 amino acids long. The ends were cut back, 2 bases at V and 4 bases at J, with 12 bases in the middle. From germline, CDR1 is GTSNPN and CDR2 SVGIG (reference sequence). The CDR3 reads CAWSPVGTYEQYF. The DNA for the CDR3 is TGTGCCTGGAGTCCAGTGGGGACTTACGAGCAGTACTTC.

The rearrangement uses TRBV7-6 and TRBJ1-6, with D unresolved. Trimming removed 3 bases from V and 0 bases from J, with 9 bases in between. Germline V gene lookup returns CDR1 SGHVS and CDR2 FNYEAQ. The CDR3 contains 16 residues. The CDR3 DNA is TGTGCCAGCAGCTTTCAAACAAGCTCCTATAATTCACCCCTCCACTTT. Translating it yields CASSFQTSSYNSPLHF.

The chain uses TRBV4-1 and TRBJ2-5; tentatively, D is TRBD2 (7 bases). The germline V gene has CDR1 MGHRA and CDR2 YSYEKL. Between the trimmed V and J ends, which lost 4 bases and 5 bases, there was a span of 11 bases. The CDR3 runs to 13 residues. The CDR3, as DNA: TGCGCCAGCAGCCGGGGGGGCGCGGAGACCCAGTACTTC. The encoded protein is CASSRGGAETQYF.

The V gene is TRBV6-6, the J gene TRBJ1-2, with TRBD1 matching 10 bases. The CDR3 has 14 residues. The V gene end was trimmed by 5 bases and the J gene end by 8 bases; junction bases not matched to a gene: 8. In germline, CDR1 is MNHNY, CDR2 SVGAGI (reference sequence). The CDR3, as DNA: TGTGCCAGCAGTCTTCAGACAGGGGGCGGCGGCTACACCTTC. Protein sequence: CASSLQTGGGGYTF.

The chain joins TRBV5-4 to TRBJ2-3; 7 nucleotides align to TRBD1. Germline CDR1 SGHNT, CDR2 YYREEE (reference sequence). J was trimmed by 3 bases and V by 0 bases; bases with no gene match: 7. The CDR3 has 16 residues. DNA for the CDR3: TGTGCCAGCAGCTTGGTTGGTGACAGGGTAACAGATACGCAGTATTTT. This translates into CASSLVGDRVTDTQYF.

The chain is built from TRBV6-6 and TRBJ1-2; D is unclear. CDR1 and CDR2 (germline): MNHNY, SVGAGI (reference sequence). V was cut by 2 bases and J by 6 bases, with 16 bases left in between. CDR3 size: 15 residues. The CDR3 reads CASSYRAGSRHGYTF. CDR3 DNA: TGTGCCAGCAGTTACAGGGCGGGCAGCCGTCATGGCTACACCTTC.

The chain combines TRBV5-5 with TRBJ2-7, with TRBD2 matching 8 bases. After removal of 4 bases from V and 11 bases from J, the junction contained 11 bases not matched to a gene. The CDR3 loop spans 13 amino acids. Germline CDR1 SGHKS, CDR2 YYEKEE (reference sequence). The CDR3 nucleotides are TGTGCCAGCAGCCTACCCAGCGGGGGTGGAAAGTACTTC. Translated, it gives CASSLPSGGGKYF.